Listed here are 9 T cell receptor beta chains from one sample, sequenced in a study of cytomegalovirus exposure and HLA in healthy donors. TCRdb's table, derived via immunoSEQ multiplex PCR, lists solely in-frame clones and lacks some. The data show 130,000 or so clones, with about 83% seen just once and under 2.5% held by the top ten. The sequenced sample consisted of PBMCs. The receptors stem from a woman aged 25 to 39 in good health and CMV-seronegative.

J is TRBJ2-7 and V is TRBV11-3; 8 nucleotides match TRBD1. The CDR3 runs to 15 residues. J gave up 0 bases and V 1 base, and 2 bases lay outside the gene matches. Germline CDR1 reads SGHNT; CDR2 reads YENEEA. CDR3 in DNA: TGTGCCAGCAGCTTAGGGACAGGGCGCTCCTACGAGCAGTACTTC. Translated, it gives CASSLGTGRSYEQYF.

This chain uses TRBV15 with TRBJ2-7, with D possibly being TRBD2 (5 bases). CDR3 size: 14 residues. Per germline, CDR1 LNHNV and CDR2 YYDKDF (reference sequence). The V end lost 4 bases, the J end lost 3 bases, and 13 bases lay between the germline ends. The CDR3 sequence: CATSKAGTRYEQYF. The CDR3 DNA is TGTGCCACCAGCAAGGCGGGTACGCGCTACGAGCAGTACTTC.

The chain is built from TRBV5-4 and TRBJ1-1; D gene unclear. Germline CDR1 and CDR2: SGHNT and YYREEE (reference sequence). Trimming took 0 bases from V and 2 from J, leaving 11 bases between them. This CDR3 has 15 amino acids. CDR3 in DNA: TGTGCCAGCAGCTTGGTGGCCGAACCAAACACTGAAGCTTTCTTT. This encodes CASSLVAEPNTEAFF.

This chain links TRBV13 with TRBJ1-6; D call uncertain. V was trimmed by 0 bases and J by 9 bases, leaving 12 bases between them. The V gene's germline CDR1 is PRHDT and CDR2 FYEKMQ (reference sequence). This CDR3 contains 15 residues. CDR3 amino acids: CASSLGPELISPLHF. The CDR3 nucleotides read TGTGCCAGCAGCTTAGGTCCCGAACTAATTTCACCCCTCCACTTT.

The genes are TRBV7-9 and TRBJ1-4; 7 bases align to TRBD1. The length of the CDR3 is 16 residues. The V gene's germline CDR1 is SEHNR and CDR2 FQNEAQ (reference sequence). After removal of 4 bases from V and 4 bases from J, the junction contained 9 bases not matched to a gene. The CDR3 reads CASSSTQGQINEKLFF. The CDR3 DNA follows: TGTGCCAGCAGCTCCACACAGGGGCAGATTAATGAAAAACTGTTTTTT.

The chain carries TRBV5-1 and TRBJ1-1; D may be TRBD1 (5 bases). The V end was cut by 0 bases, the J end by 3 bases, with 6 bases between. The germline V gene encodes CDR1 SGHRS and CDR2 YFSETQ. The CDR3 consists of 13 residues. The CDR3 sequence: CASSLEQDTEAFF. DNA of the CDR3: TGCGCCAGCAGCTTGGAACAGGACACTGAAGCTTTCTTT. Drawing the rest from reference TRBV5-1 and TRBJ1-1, the complete variable domain is KAGVTQTPRYLIKTRGQQVTLSCSPISGHRSVSWYQQTPGQGLQFLFEYFSETQRNKGNFPGRFSGRQFSNSRSEMNVSTLELGDSALYLCASSLEQDTEAFFGQGTRLTVV.

This clone was seen a handful of times. The J gene is TRBJ2-4, the V gene TRBV7-9; 7 bases match TRBD1. V lost 1 base, J lost 10 bases, and 4 bases stayed unmatched. Germline V gene data show CDR1 as SEHNR and CDR2 as FQNEAQ (reference sequence). The CDR3 covers 13 residues. The chain's CDR3 is CASSLGDRGIQYF. CDR3 nucleotide sequence: TGTGCCAGCAGCTTAGGGGACAGAGGGATTCAGTACTTC.

The V call is TRBV5-6, the J call TRBJ1-6; 10 nucleotides line up with TRBD1. CDR3 length: 15 amino acids. V lost 2 bases and J lost 9; bases outside the gene matches: 5. Per germline, CDR1 SGHDT and CDR2 YYEEEE. In DNA form, the CDR3 reads TGTGCCAGCAGCTTAATACGGGACAGGGGTTCACCCCTCCACTTT. Its translation: CASSLIRDRGSPLHF. The variable domain in full, with the rest retrieved from reference TRBV5-6 and TRBJ1-6, is DAGVTQSPTHLIKTRGQQVTLRCSPKSGHDTVSWYQQALGQGPQFIFQYYEEEERQRGNFPDRFSGHQFPNYSSELNVNALLLGDSALYLCASSLIRDRGSPLHFGNGTRLTVT.

This clone was observed a handful of times. The chain couples TRBV14 to TRBJ1-2; D unresolved. V lost 1 base and J lost 0, with 6 bases in between. Germline assignment: CDR1 SGHDN and CDR2 FVKESK. This CDR3 region has 14 residues. This CDR3 is CASSQVGANYGYTF. Written as DNA, the CDR3 is TGTGCCAGCAGCCAAGTGGGAGCTAACTATGGCTACACCTTC.